Described below is a single T cell receptor (beta chain) sequence and its context. Antigen specificity is unknown. Generated by immunoSEQ multiplex PCR, the TCRdb table keeps only in-frame clones and is missing some. The sample has around 89,000 clones; more than 75% are singletons. Trimming removed 6 bases from V and 5 bases from J; junction bases left unmatched: 4. This CDR3 has 15 amino acids. This sample was taken from a study of T cell responses to AZD1222 COVID-19 vaccine. Findings and limits, study-wide: Only a handful of AZD1222 recipients, six or seven in all, had baseline seropositivity. Reports say nearly half of spike-specific TCRs go after unmutated variant regions.

V is TRBV23-1 and J is TRBJ2-3; TRBD2 matches 14 bases. TRBV23-1 is designated an ORF whose function remains uncertain. Source: peripheral blood, taken on day 0 of AZD1222 vaccination. The receptor comes from an adult in good health. Here the CDR3 DNA reads TGCGCCAGCAGACCAGGGACTAGCGGGAGAGATACGCAGTATTTT. This sequence encodes CASRPGTSGRDTQYF.